The following is a T cell receptor (beta chain) sequence with its context. Study processing details: Estimates of nucleated cell counts were drawn from the amplification of reference gene primers. The protocol was immunoSEQ multiplex PCR, while the TCRdb copy is restricted to in-frame clones and leaves out a portion. The DNA was the basis for D and trimming; V, J and clone size are from that table. The sample records 150,000 to 200,000 clones, around 87% being singletons. Germline V lookup: CDR1 LNHNV, CDR2 YYDKDF (reference sequence). V lost 2 bases and J lost 4; bases outside the gene matches: 7. The CDR3 has 16 residues. The sample belongs to a study of blood T cell repertoires in COVID-19. Background on the study: Recovered participants had two consecutive negative NP/OP PCR tests, healthcare professional clearance, or symptom resolution.

Living in 24 US areas, the participants were between roughly 18 and 95 years of age. Cohort placement rested on clinical history that participants reported themselves. The receptor's source is a woman aged 40 to 49 in a cohort exposed to, infected with or recovered from COVID-19 (not recorded which). Material for sequencing was PBMCs or T cells enriched from blood (not recorded which). V usage is TRBV15 and J usage is TRBJ1-4; TRBD1 agrees at 7 bases. In DNA, the CDR3 is TGTGCCACCAGCAGATGGGGGACAGCCGATAATGAAAAACTGTTTTTT. Translating gives CATSRWGTADNEKLFF.